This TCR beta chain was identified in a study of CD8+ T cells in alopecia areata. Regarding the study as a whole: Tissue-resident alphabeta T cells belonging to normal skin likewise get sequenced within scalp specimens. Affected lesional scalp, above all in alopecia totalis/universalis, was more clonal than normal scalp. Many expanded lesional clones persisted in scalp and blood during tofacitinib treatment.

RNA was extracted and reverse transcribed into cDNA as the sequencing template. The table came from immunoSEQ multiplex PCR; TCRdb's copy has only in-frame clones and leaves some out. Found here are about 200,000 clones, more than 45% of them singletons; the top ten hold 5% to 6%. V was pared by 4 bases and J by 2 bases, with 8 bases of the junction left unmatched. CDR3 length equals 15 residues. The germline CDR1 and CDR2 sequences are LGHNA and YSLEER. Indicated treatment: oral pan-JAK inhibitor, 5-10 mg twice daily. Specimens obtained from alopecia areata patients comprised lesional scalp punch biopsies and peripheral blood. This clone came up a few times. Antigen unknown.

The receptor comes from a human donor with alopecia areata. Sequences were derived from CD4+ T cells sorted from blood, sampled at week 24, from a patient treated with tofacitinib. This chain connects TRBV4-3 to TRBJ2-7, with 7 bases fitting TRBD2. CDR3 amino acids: CASSPRGGGTYEQYF. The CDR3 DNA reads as TGCGCCAGCAGCCCCCGTGGCGGGGGAACCTACGAGCAGTACTTC.